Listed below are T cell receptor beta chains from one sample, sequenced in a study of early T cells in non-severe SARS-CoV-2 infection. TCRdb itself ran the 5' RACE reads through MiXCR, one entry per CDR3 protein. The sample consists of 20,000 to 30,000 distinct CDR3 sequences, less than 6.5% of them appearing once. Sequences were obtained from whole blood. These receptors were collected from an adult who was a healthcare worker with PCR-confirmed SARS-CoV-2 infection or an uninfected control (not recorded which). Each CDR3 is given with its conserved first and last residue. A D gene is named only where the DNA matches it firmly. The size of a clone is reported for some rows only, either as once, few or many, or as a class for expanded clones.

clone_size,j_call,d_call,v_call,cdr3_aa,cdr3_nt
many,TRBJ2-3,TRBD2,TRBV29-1,CSGAGGRTDTQYF,TGCAGCGGGGCGGGAGGTAGGACAGATACGCAGTATTTT
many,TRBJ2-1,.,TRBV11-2,CASSLDGPLDEQFF,TGTGCCAGCAGCTTAGACGGCCCCCTGGATGAGCAGTTCTTC
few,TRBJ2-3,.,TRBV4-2,CASSQGLGGAVQRNF,TGTGCCAGCAGCCAAGGCCTGGGCGGTGCGGTACAGAGGAATTTT
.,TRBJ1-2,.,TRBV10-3,CAISRDSNYGYTF,TGTGCCATCAGCCGGGATTCTAACTATGGCTACACCTTC
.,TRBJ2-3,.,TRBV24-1,CATSDAGATDTQYF,TGTGCCACCAGTGACGCAGGGGCGACAGATACGCAGTATTTT
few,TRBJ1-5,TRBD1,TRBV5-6,CASSFARRGQVGNQPQHF,TGTGCCAGCAGCTTTGCCCGCAGGGGGCAGGTCGGCAATCAGCCCCAGCATTTT
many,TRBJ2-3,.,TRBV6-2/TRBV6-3,CASSYSGARTDTQYF,TGTGCCAGCAGTTATTCGGGGGCCCGCACAGATACGCAGTATTTT
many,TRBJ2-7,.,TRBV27,CASSLDARYEQYF,TGTGCCAGCAGTTTGGACGCCCGCTACGAGCAGTACTTC
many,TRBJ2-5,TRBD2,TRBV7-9,CASSPLAGVQETQYF,TGTGCCAGCAGCCCCCTAGCGGGGGTCCAAGAGACCCAGTACTTC
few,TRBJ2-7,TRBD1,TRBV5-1,CASSLDGTGTYEQYF,TGCGCCAGCAGCTTGGATGGGACAGGCACCTACGAGCAGTACTTC
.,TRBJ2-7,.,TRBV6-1,CASRPTLSGVYEQYF,TGTGCCAGCCGCCCGACCCTTTCCGGGGTTTACGAGCAGTACTTC
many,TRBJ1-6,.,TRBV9,CASRDMDSSYNSPLHF,TGTGCCAGCAGGGATATGGACAGCTCCTATAATTCACCCCTCCACTTT
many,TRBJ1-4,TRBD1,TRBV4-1,CASSHPRQGKNEKLFF,TGCGCCAGCAGCCACCCCAGACAGGGAAAAAATGAAAAACTGTTTTTT
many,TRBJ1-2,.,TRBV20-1,CSARDPRGNGYTF,TGCAGTGCTAGAGACCCCCGGGGAAATGGCTACACCTTC